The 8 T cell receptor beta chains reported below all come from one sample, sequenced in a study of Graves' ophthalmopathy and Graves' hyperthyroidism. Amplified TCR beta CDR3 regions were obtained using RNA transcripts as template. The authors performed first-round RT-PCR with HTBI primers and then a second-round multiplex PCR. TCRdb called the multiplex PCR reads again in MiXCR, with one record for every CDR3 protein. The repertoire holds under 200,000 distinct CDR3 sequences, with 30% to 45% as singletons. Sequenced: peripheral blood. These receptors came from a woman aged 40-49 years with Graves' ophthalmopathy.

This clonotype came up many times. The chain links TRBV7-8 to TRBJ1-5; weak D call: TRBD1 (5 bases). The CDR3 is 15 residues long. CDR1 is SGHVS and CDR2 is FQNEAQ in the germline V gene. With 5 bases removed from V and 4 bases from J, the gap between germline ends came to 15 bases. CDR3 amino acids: CASSHGGGPNQPQHF. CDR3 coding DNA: TGTGCCAGCAGCCACGGGGGGGGTCCAAATCAGCCCCAGCATTTT. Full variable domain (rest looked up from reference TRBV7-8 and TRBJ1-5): GAGVSQSPRYKVAKRGQDVALRCDPISGHVSLFWYQQALGQGPEFLTYFQNEAQLDKSGLPSDRFFAERPEGSVSTLKIQRTQQEDSAVYLCASSHGGGPNQPQHFGDGTRLSIL.

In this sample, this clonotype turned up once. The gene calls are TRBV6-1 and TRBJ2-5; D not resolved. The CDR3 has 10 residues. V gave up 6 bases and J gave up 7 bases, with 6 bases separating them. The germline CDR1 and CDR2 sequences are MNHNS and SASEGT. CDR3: CASSTGTQYF. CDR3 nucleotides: TGTGCCAGCAGCACCGGGACCCAGTACTTC.

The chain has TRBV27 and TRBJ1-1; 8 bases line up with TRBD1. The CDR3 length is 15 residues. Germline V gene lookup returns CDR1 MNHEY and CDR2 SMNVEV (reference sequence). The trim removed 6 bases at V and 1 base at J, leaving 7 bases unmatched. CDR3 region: CASRTGAVGNTEAFF. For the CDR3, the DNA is TGTGCCAGCAGGACAGGGGCTGTTGGGAACACTGAAGCTTTCTTT.

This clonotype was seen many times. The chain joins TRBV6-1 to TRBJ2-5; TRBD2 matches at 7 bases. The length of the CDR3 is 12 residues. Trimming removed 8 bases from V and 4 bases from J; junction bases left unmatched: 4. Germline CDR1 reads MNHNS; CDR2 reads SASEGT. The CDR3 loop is CASRGGGETQYF. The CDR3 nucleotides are TGTGCCAGCCGTGGCGGGGGAGAGACCCAGTACTTC.

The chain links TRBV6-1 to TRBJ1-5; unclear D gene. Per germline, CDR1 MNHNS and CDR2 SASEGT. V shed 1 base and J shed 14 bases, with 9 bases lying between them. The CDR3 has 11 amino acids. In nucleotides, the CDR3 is TGTGCCAGCAGTGAAGGGGTGGGAAAGCATTTT. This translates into CASSEGVGKHF.

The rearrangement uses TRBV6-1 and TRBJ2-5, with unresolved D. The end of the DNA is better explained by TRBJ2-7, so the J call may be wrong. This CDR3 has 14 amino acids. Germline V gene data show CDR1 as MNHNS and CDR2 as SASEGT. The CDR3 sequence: CASSLSGRTYEQYF. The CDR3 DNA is TGTGCCAGCAGCCTATCCGGTCGAACCTACGAGCAGTACTTC.

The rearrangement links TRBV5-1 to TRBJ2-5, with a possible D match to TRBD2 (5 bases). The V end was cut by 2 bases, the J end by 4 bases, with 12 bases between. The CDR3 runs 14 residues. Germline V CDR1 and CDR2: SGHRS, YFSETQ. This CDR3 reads CASSFEGVVETQYF. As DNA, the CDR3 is TGCGCCAGCAGCTTCGAGGGAGTAGTAGAGACCCAGTACTTC.

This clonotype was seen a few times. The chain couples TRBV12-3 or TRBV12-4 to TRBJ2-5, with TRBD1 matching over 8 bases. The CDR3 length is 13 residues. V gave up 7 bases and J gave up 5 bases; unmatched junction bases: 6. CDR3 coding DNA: TGTGCCAGCAAACCGACAGGGGTCGAGACCCAGTACTTC. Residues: CASKPTGVETQYF.